This T cell receptor (beta chain) was identified during a study of long-term antiretroviral therapy in people with HIV. Findings of the study overall: Regardless of time point, clones expanded before ART dominated the repertoire.

This clone was detected a few times. The antigen is not known. Researchers report immunoSEQ v3.0 was run at survey level. Only in-frame clones appear in the TCRdb table, and some are missing; sequencing was by immunoSEQ multiplex PCR. The sample contains around 21,000 clones, around nine tenths of which appear only once. Inclusion required at least two post-ART and at least one pre-ART PBMC samples. Samples held 1-10 million cryopreserved PBMC before DNA extraction. Sequences were derived from unsorted PBMCs, sampled 0.2 years before starting antiretroviral therapy. This receptor was obtained from a man younger than 30 with HIV.

The CDR3 spells CASSPDRGLRTDTQYF. Written as DNA, the CDR3 is TGTGCCAGCAGCCCTGACCGGGGTCTGCGCACAGATACGCAGTATTTT. V and J are TRBV27 and TRBJ2-3; the D gene is possibly TRBD2 (5 bases). CDR1 and CDR2 from the germline V gene are MNHEY and SMNVEV (reference sequence). CDR3 length equals 16 residues. With 6 bases removed from V and 1 base from J, the gap between germline ends came to 17 bases.